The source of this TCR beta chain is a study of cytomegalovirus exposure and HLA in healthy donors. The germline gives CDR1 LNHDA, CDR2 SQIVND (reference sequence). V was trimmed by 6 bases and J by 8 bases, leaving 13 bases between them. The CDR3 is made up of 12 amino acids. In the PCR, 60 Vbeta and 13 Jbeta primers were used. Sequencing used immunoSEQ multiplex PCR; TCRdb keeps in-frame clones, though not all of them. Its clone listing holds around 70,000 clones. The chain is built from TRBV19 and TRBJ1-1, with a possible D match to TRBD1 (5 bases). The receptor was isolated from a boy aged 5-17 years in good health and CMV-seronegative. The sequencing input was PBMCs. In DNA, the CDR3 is TGTGCCAGTAGAAGATGGGGGAGGGAAGCTTTCTTT. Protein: CASRRWGREAFF.